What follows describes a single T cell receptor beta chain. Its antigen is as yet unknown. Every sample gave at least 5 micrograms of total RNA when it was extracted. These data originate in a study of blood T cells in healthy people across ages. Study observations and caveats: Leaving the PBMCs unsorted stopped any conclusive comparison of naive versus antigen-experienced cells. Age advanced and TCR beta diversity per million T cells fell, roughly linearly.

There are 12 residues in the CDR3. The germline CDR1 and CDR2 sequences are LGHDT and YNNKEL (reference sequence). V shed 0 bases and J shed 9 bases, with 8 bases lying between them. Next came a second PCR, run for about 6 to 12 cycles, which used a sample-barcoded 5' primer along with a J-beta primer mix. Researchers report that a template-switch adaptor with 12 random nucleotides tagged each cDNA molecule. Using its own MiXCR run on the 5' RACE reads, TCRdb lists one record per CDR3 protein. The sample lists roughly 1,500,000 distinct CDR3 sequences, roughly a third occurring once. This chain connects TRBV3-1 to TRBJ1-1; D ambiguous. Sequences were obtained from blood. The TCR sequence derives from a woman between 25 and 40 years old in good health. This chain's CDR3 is CASSQEAGKAFF. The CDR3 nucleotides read TGTGCCAGCAGCCAAGAGGCAGGAAAAGCTTTCTTT.